These 10 T cell receptor beta chains came from one sample sequenced in a study of OX40 agonist ivuxolimab in advanced cancers. Here immunoSEQ multiplex PCR was the method, and the copy in TCRdb shows in-frame clones only, minus some. The sample has roughly 56,000 clones; roughly 84% are singletons. Sequences were derived from CD4+ or CD8+ T cells sorted from blood, sampled in a trial of the OX40 agonist ivuxolimab. The receptor source for this set is an adult with an advanced solid tumor such as melanoma, head and neck, liver or kidney cancer.

The gene calls are TRBV5-4 and TRBJ2-3; D gene uncertain. The V gene's germline CDR1 is SGHNT and CDR2 YYREEE (reference sequence). CDR3 length equals 14 residues. The V end lost 4 bases, the J end lost 2 bases, and 11 bases lay between the germline ends. CDR3 region: CASSLQTSTDTQYF. In nucleotides, the CDR3 is TGTGCCAGCAGCCTCCAGACTTCCACAGATACGCAGTATTTT.

CDR3 amino acids: CASSARPVQYF. The CDR3 DNA follows: TGCGCCAGCAGTGCGCGGCCGGTGCAGTACTTC. V usage is TRBV10-2 and J usage is TRBJ2-7; D is unclear. This CDR3 has 11 residues. The V and J ends lost 4 bases and 9 bases respectively, with 10 bases between them. Germline-derived CDR1 and CDR2 are WSHSY and SAAADI.

A word on this clone: In the same sample, other DNA sequences code for this CDR3. V gene TRBV30 combines with J gene TRBJ1-5, with D perhaps matching TRBD1 (5 bases). V lost 3 bases and J 5 bases, leaving 11 bases between the germline ends. Germline-derived CDR1 and CDR2 are GTSNPN and SVGIG (reference sequence). The CDR3 length is 13 residues. In DNA, the CDR3 is TGTGCCTGGAGCCCCGGCAGGGATCAGCCCCAGCATTTT. Translated, it gives CAWSPGRDQPQHF.

This clone was found a few times. This chain connects TRBV2 to TRBJ2-1; tentative D call: TRBD1 (5 bases). The V end was cut by 4 bases, the J end by 9 bases, with 19 bases between. CDR3 length: 15 residues. The germline V gene has CDR1 SNHLY and CDR2 FYNNEI. CDR3 bases: TGTGCCAGCAGTGTAGGGGTGTCAGCGCAGGGTGAGCAGTTCTTC. It codes for CASSVGVSAQGEQFF.

Here the CDR3 DNA reads TGTGCCAGCTTCGGCATCGGGGGCACGGCTTTCTTT. Translated: CASFGIGGTAFF. This chain joins TRBV7-9 and TRBJ1-1; D perhaps matches TRBD1 (6 bases). This CDR3 is built from 12 residues. V lost 8 bases, J lost 11 bases, and 18 bases lay in between. Germline V gene sequence: CDR1 SEHNR, CDR2 FQNEAQ (reference sequence). The variable domain in full, with the rest retrieved from reference TRBV7-9 and TRBJ1-1, is DTGVSQNPRHKITKRGQNVTFRCDPISEHNRLYWYRQTLGQGPEFLTYFQNEAQLEKSRLLSDRFSAERPKGSFSTLEIQRTEQGDSAMYLCASFGIGGTAFFGQGTRLTVV.

V is TRBV2 and J is TRBJ2-1, with D tentatively TRBD1 or TRBD2 (5 bases each). The CDR3 consists of 14 residues. With 4 bases removed from V and 7 bases from J, the gap between germline ends came to 14 bases. Germline CDR1 is SNHLY and CDR2 is FYNNEI. This chain's CDR3 is CASSGLRAGNEQFF. In DNA form, the CDR3 reads TGTGCCAGCAGTGGTCTCAGGGCGGGTAATGAGCAGTTCTTC.

The V and J genes are TRBV9 and TRBJ2-2; 12 bases agree with TRBD2. Germline V gene lookup returns CDR1 SGDLS and CDR2 YYNGEE. The junction had 5 bases not matched to a gene; V was cut back by 2 bases and J by 6 bases. The CDR3 length is 16 residues. The CDR3, as DNA: TGTGCCAGCAGCGTCGTGGGACTAGCGGGCCCCGGGGAGCTGTTTTTT. It specifies CASSVVGLAGPGELFF.

The rearrangement links TRBV28 to TRBJ1-2; TRBD1 agrees at 8 bases. The CDR3 consists of 17 residues. J gave up 2 bases and V 4 bases, and 12 bases lay outside the gene matches. The germline CDR1 and CDR2 sequences are MDHEN and SYDVKM. This chain's CDR3 is CASSSPQGQGSNYGYTF. The CDR3 DNA reads TGTGCCAGCAGTTCACCCCAAGGACAGGGATCCAACTATGGCTACACCTTC.

The chain combines TRBV6-1 with TRBJ2-1; D gene uncertain. This CDR3 region has 14 residues. Germline CDR1 reads MNHNS; CDR2 reads SASEGT. V was cut by 6 bases and J by 6 bases, with 15 bases left in between. The CDR3 loop is CASSLNRVPNEQFF. CDR3 DNA sequence: TGTGCCAGCAGCCTAAACCGGGTCCCCAATGAGCAGTTCTTC.

The chain employs TRBV11-2 and TRBJ1-3, with D uncertain. Germline CDR1 and CDR2: SGHAT and FQNNGV. CDR3 length: 12 amino acids. Trimming took 1 base from V and 4 from J, leaving 2 bases between them. The CDR3 protein is CASSLAGNTIYF. CDR3 coding DNA: TGTGCCAGCAGCTTAGCGGGAAACACCATATATTTT.